This T cell receptor (beta chain) was sequenced in a study of blood T cell repertoires in COVID-19. Study as a whole: Collection of acute and convalescent COVID-19 samples took place in the United States, Italy and Spain. Sources were T cells, B-cell-depleted T cells, or PBMCs; the material itself was cDNA or gDNA.

The length of the CDR3 is 16 residues. Germline assignment: CDR1 MGHRA and CDR2 YSYEKL. J was trimmed by 2 bases and V by 0 bases; bases with no gene match: 5. Per the authors' pipeline: Amplifying reference gene primers gave estimates of nucleated cell counts. The assay was immunoSEQ multiplex PCR, and TCRdb's table has in-frame clones only and misses some. V, J and clone size are taken as reported in that table, and D and trimming were inferred from the DNA itself. This sample has about 300,000 clones, with about 83% found just once. Sequenced: peripheral blood. J is TRBJ2-3 and V is TRBV4-1; TRBD1 matches 7 bases. The source of this sequence is a woman aged 50 to 60 with acute or convalescent COVID-19. CDR3 DNA sequence: TGCGCCAGCAGCCAAGAGACAGGGTGGGACACAGATACGCAGTATTTT. Amino acids: CASSQETGWDTDTQYF.